This TCR beta chain was recorded in a study of cytotoxic CD8 clonotypes in ibrutinib-treated CLL. Overall study context: The study recorded mean values of about 260,000 productive templates and 94,082 productive rearrangements per sample.

Sequencing was designed to attain a depth spanning 1 in 200,000 to 1 in 1 million T cells. Clones were sequenced by immunoSEQ multiplex PCR, and TCRdb holds only the in-frame ones, with some missing. This sample carries approximately 100,000 clones, approximately 56% of them seen once, and the ten largest clones take 37%. With respect to this clone: Its matching antigen is unknown.

Findings and caveats of the study: Clonality rose at ibrutinib response, held steady in sustained remission, and fell toward baseline at progression. The study sampled sustained-remission and progressing patients at different times.

Looked up from germline, CDR1 is SQVTM and CDR2 is ANQGSEA. V lost 5 bases, J lost 5 bases, and 8 bases stayed unmatched. The CDR3 is made up of 13 amino acids. The TCR was taken from a human donor with chronic lymphocytic leukemia. V is TRBV29-1 and J is TRBJ2-5, with 7 bases lining up with TRBD2. Sequenced here: PBMCs, sampled after 24 months of ibrutinib treatment. Written as DNA, the CDR3 is TGCAGCGTTCTAGCGGAGGGGCACGAGACCCAGTACTTC. Residues: CSVLAEGHETQYF.